A single sample is the source of the 12 T cell receptor beta chains below, sequenced in a study of blood T cell repertoires in COVID-19 (TCRdb year 2020). Library preparation used the immunoSEQ multiplex PCR assay. Sourced from immuneACCESS, this table was stored by TCRdb with only in-frame sequences that have V and J called. A share of the clones is absent; for the studies checked, an unresolved V gene accounts for under half, and the remainder has no known explanation. The sample table records approximately 240,000 clones; just over 90% of these occur just once. Clones ranked in the top ten supply under 2.5% of the sample. Sample: PBMCs or T cells enriched from blood (not recorded which). These receptors were collected from a woman aged 18-30 years who had recovered from COVID-19.

The rearrangement joins TRBV7-9 to TRBJ1-5, with a weak D call TRBD1 (5 bases). The CDR3 spans 14 residues. V lost 5 bases and J lost 1, with 9 bases in between. Looked up from germline, CDR1 is SEHNR and CDR2 is FQNEAQ (reference sequence). In DNA, the CDR3 is TGTGCCAGCAGCATGGGGGGGAGCAATCAGCCCCAGCATTTT. Translated: CASSMGGSNQPQHF.

The CDR3 region is CASSPSRIGLAENEQYF. The CDR3 coding sequence is TGTGCCAGCTCCCCAAGCAGAATTGGACTAGCGGAGAACGAGCAGTACTTC. The chain links TRBV18 to TRBJ2-7; 10 bases map to TRBD2. V was clipped by 6 bases and J by 5 bases; unmatched bases: 16. Germline V gene sequence: CDR1 KGHSH, CDR2 LQKENI. This CDR3 spans 17 amino acids.

J is TRBJ2-7 and V is TRBV2; 9 bases map to TRBD2. The length of the CDR3 is 16 residues. J was trimmed by 1 base and V by 1 base; bases with no gene match: 5. CDR1 and CDR2 (germline): SNHLY, FYNNEI. CDR3: CASSEEVSGGSYEQYF. DNA for the CDR3: TGTGCCAGCAGTGAAGAGGTTAGCGGGGGTTCCTACGAGCAGTACTTC.

J is TRBJ2-1 and V is TRBV27, with D perhaps matching TRBD2 (5 bases). Trimming removed 7 bases at V and 1 base at J, with 14 bases between. Germline V gene sequence: CDR1 MNHEY, CDR2 SMNVEV (reference sequence). This CDR3 is 15 amino acids long. The CDR3 spells CASTQTPGSYNEQFF. The CDR3 DNA reads as TGTGCCAGCACTCAGACCCCGGGGTCCTACAATGAGCAGTTCTTC.

The chain couples TRBV12-3 or TRBV12-4 to TRBJ1-2, with no clear D. V was shortened by 7 bases and J by 4 bases, with 13 bases between the two germline ends. There are 13 residues in the CDR3. This chain's CDR3 is CASKLGESYGYTF. The CDR3 DNA follows: TGTGCCAGCAAACTGGGCGAAAGCTATGGCTACACCTTC.

The chain has TRBV28 and TRBJ2-5, with TRBD1 as a possible D gene (6 bases). Germline CDR1 reads MDHEN; CDR2 reads SYDVKM. V lost 7 bases to trimming and J lost 4 bases, with 13 bases between them. The CDR3 totals 13 residues. Here the CDR3 reads CASTDPGAETQYF. The CDR3 DNA is TGTGCCAGCACGGATCCAGGGGCAGAGACCCAGTACTTC.

CDR3 sequence reads: CASSRGPGQGGSSASNQPQHF. CDR3 coding DNA: TGTGCCAGTAGTAGAGGACCGGGACAGGGTGGGTCCTCGGCTAGCAATCAGCCCCAGCATTTT. V usage is TRBV19 and J usage is TRBJ1-5, with 9 bases matching TRBD1. CDR3 length: 21 amino acids. CDR1 is LNHDA, CDR2 SQIVND, per germline (reference sequence). V dropped 4 bases and J dropped 0; count of bases not matched to a gene: 19.

This clone was picked up a small number of times. This sequence joins TRBV14 and TRBJ1-2, with 7 bases lining up with TRBD1. The CDR3 is 13 residues long. Germline CDR1 reads SGHDN; CDR2 reads FVKESK. Trimming removed 4 bases from V and 7 bases from J; junction bases left unmatched: 6. The CDR3 sequence: CASSRIQGVGYTF. CDR3 DNA: TGTGCCAGCAGCCGGATCCAGGGGGTTGGCTACACCTTC.

Only one count was recorded for this clone. The chain combines TRBV6-5 with TRBJ1-1, with 11 nucleotides matching TRBD1. Unmatched junction bases numbered 4, after V lost 8 bases and J lost 5 bases. The V gene's germline CDR1 is MNHEY and CDR2 SVGAGI. The CDR3 has 13 amino acids. This CDR3 reads CASQGQGVTEAFF. For the CDR3, the DNA is TGTGCCAGCCAGGGACAGGGGGTGACTGAAGCTTTCTTT.

This CDR3 is CASIKTGPPIYTF. The CDR3 DNA reads as TGTGCCAGCATCAAGACAGGGCCTCCCATCTACACCTTC. The chain uses TRBV2 and TRBJ1-2, with TRBD1 matching 7 bases. V gave up 7 bases and J gave up 10 bases; unmatched junction bases: 12. The germline V gene encodes CDR1 SNHLY and CDR2 FYNNEI. This CDR3 region has 13 residues.

The genes are TRBV15 and TRBJ2-1; TRBD1 matches at 10 bases. Trimming cost V 5 bases and J 4 bases; bases outside gene matches: 2. The CDR3 length is 14 residues. CDR1 and CDR2 (germline): LNHNV, YYDKDF (reference sequence). The CDR3 protein is CATSRQGAYNEQFF. The CDR3 nucleotides are TGTGCCACCAGCCGACAGGGGGCTTACAATGAGCAGTTCTTC.

V is TRBV2 and J is TRBJ1-6, with D perhaps matching TRBD1 (5 bases). Germline-derived CDR1 and CDR2 are SNHLY and FYNNEI. V was pared by 6 bases and J by 5 bases, with 5 bases between. There are 12 residues in the CDR3. The CDR3 bases are TGTGCCAGCAGGGACAATAATTCACCCCTCCACTTT. It yields the protein CASRDNNSPLHF.